Detailed here is one T cell receptor beta chain. This CDR3 has 16 residues. The V segment lost 4 bases and the J segment 7 bases; nucleotides outside the gene matches: 11. Germline loops: CDR1 SGDLS, CDR2 YYNGEE. The data belong to a study of blood T cell repertoires in COVID-19. In the study overall: The origin of the acute and convalescent COVID-19 samples was the United States, Italy and Spain. T cells, B-cell-depleted T cells, or PBMCs provided the cDNA or gDNA that served as material.

Original analysis: Estimation of nucleated cell counts relied on the amplification of reference gene primers. The data were produced by immunoSEQ multiplex PCR, yet TCRdb's version contains in-frame clones alone and is incomplete. The V and J calls and clone size are taken from that table; D and trimming were inferred from the DNA. The data show about 110,000 clones, roughly 76% seen once. The sequenced sample consisted of peripheral blood. The sequence was obtained from a woman in her fifties or sixties with acute or convalescent COVID-19. The rearrangement uses TRBV9 and TRBJ1-6; 7 bases are a match to TRBD1. The CDR3 loop is CASSIGTDSANSPLHF. As DNA, the CDR3 is TGTGCCAGCAGCATCGGGACAGATTCTGCCAATTCACCCCTCCACTTT.